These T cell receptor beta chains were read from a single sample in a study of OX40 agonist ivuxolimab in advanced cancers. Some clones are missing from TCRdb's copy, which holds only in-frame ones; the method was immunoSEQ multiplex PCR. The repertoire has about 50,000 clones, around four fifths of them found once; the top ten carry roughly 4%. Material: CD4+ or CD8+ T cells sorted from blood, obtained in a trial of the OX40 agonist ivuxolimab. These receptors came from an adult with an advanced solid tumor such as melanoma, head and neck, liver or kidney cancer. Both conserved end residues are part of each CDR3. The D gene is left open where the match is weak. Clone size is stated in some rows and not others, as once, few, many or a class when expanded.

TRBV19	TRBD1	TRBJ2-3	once	CASTNQGASTDTQYF	TGTGCCAGTACTAACCAGGGGGCTAGCACAGATACGCAGTATTTT
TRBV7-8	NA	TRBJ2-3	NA	CASSSNPSSTDTQYF	TGTGCCAGCAGCTCCAACCCCTCTAGCACAGATACGCAGTATTTT
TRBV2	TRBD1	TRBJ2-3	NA	CASRRKSGTGQGQGTQYF	TGTGCCAGCAGAAGGAAATCCGGGACAGGGCAGGGTCAAGGTACGCAGTATTTT
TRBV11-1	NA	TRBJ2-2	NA	CASSLLGDPSTGELFF	TGTGCCAGCAGCTTACTAGGAGACCCGAGCACCGGGGAGCTGTTTTTT
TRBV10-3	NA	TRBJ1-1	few	CAISERGNTEAFF	TGTGCCATCAGTGAACGGGGAAACACTGAAGCTTTCTTT
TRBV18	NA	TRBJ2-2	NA	CASSGGPNTGELFF	TGTGCCAGCTCGGGCGGCCCGAACACCGGGGAGCTGTTTTTT
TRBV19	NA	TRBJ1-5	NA	CASNSGHQIQPQHF	TGTGCCAGTAATTCGGGACACCAAATTCAGCCCCAGCATTTT
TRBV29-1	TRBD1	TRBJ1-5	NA	CSVGDSGSNQPQHF	TGCAGCGTAGGGGACAGCGGTAGCAATCAGCCCCAGCATTTT
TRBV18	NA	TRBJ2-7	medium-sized	CASSPGSTSTYEQYF	TGTGCCAGCTCACCAGGCTCGACTAGTACCTACGAGCAGTACTTC
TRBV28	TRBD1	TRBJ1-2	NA	CASSYYRGVVGYTF	TGTGCCAGCAGTTATTACAGGGGAGTGGTTGGCTACACCTTC
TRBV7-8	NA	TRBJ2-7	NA	CASSLGGRVYGESYEQYF	TGTGCCAGCAGCTTAGGGGGACGCGTCTACGGGGAGTCCTACGAGCAGTACTTC
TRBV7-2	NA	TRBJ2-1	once	CASSLAGRNEQFF	TGTGCCAGCAGCCTCGCTGGCCGCAATGAGCAGTTCTTC
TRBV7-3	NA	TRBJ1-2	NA	CASSPGTGYTF	TGTGCCAGCAGCCCAGGGACTGGCTACACCTTC
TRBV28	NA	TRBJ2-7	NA	CASSPTSPPFEQYF	TGTGCCAGCAGCCCGACATCACCTCCCTTCGAGCAGTACTTC
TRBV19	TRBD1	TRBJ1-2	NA	CASSPGGTGENYGYTF	TGTGCCAGTAGTCCGGGCGGGACAGGGGAAAACTATGGCTACACCTTC
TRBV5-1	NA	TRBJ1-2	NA	CASSLDLGPGYGYTF	TGCGCCAGCAGCTTGGATTTAGGACCGGGGTATGGCTACACCTTC
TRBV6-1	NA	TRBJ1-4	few	CASSDGGIKRDQLFF	TGTGCCAGCAGTGATGGGGGGATTAAGAGAGACCAACTGTTTTTT
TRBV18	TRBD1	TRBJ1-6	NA	CASSPGQGNSPLHF	TGTGCCAGCTCCCCGGGACAGGGGAATTCACCCCTCCACTTT
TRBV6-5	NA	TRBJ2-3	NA	CASSPLRSTDTQYF	TGTGCCAGCAGCCCCCTCAGGAGCACAGATACGCAGTATTTT
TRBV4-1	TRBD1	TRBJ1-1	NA	CASSPGQGKGDTEAFF	TGCGCCAGCAGCCCCGGACAGGGGAAAGGGGACACTGAAGCTTTCTTT
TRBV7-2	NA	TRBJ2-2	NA	CASSRGPLGNTGELFF	TGTGCCAGCAGCCGTGGACCACTGGGGAACACCGGGGAGCTGTTTTTT
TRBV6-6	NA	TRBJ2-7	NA	CASSMGDVRSYEQYF	TGTGCCAGCAGCATGGGGGACGTCCGCTCCTACGAGCAGTACTTC
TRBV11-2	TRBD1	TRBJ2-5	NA	CASSLVGQGAPGETQYF	TGTGCCAGCAGCTTAGTGGGACAGGGGGCGCCCGGGGAGACCCAGTACTTC
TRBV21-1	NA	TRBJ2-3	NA	CASSNIRDRGWYF	TGTGCCAGCAGCAATATCCGGGACAGAGGTTGGTATTTT
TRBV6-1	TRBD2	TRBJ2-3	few	CASTPGGADTQYF	TGTGCCAGCACCCCGGGGGGGGCAGATACGCAGTATTTT
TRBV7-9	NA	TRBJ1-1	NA	CASELGATEAFF	TGTGCCAGCGAGCTGGGGGCAACTGAAGCTTTCTTT
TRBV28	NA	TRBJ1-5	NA	CASSPTPNQPQHF	TGTGCCAGCAGTCCGACCCCCAATCAGCCCCAGCATTTT
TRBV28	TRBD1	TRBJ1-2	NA	CASSGRGLIGYGYTF	TGTGCCAGCAGTGGCAGGGGGCTTATCGGCTATGGCTACACCTTC
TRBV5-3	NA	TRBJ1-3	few	CARSTRTREGYTIYF	TGTGCCAGAAGCACTCGGACGAGGGAGGGATACACCATATATTTT
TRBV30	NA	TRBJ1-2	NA	CAWRAPAFNYGYTF	TGTGCCTGGAGAGCTCCCGCCTTTAACTATGGCTACACCTTC
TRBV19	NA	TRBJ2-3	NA	CASIDTGTDTQYF	TGTGCCAGTATTGATACAGGCACAGATACGCAGTATTTT
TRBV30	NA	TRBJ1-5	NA	CAWSGGVNQPQHF	TGTGCCTGGAGTGGTGGGGTGAATCAGCCCCAGCATTTT
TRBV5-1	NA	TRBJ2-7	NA	CASSLAVEGGHYEQYF	TGCGCCAGCAGCTTGGCAGTGGAGGGGGGTCACTACGAGCAGTACTTC
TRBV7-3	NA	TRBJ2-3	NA	CASSPDSPFTDTQYF	TGTGCCAGCAGCCCGGACAGTCCCTTCACAGATACGCAGTATTTT
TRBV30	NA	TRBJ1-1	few	CAWMGDTEAFF	TGTGCCTGGATGGGGGACACTGAAGCTTTCTTT
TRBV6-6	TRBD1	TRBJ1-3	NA	CASSRAGTDGNTIYF	TGTGCCAGCAGCCGGGCCGGGACAGATGGAAACACCATATATTTT
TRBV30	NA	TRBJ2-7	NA	CASSLQGLEQYF	TGTGCCTCCTCTTTACAGGGCCTCGAGCAGTACTTC
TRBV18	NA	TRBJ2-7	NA	CASSPRRDAHEQYF	TGTGCCAGCTCACCACGACGGGACGCCCACGAGCAGTACTTC
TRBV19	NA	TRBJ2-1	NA	CASSMGLSNNEQFF	TGTGCCAGTAGTATGGGCTTATCCAACAATGAGCAGTTCTTC
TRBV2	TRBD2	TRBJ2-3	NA	CARRTTSGSSTDTQYF	TGTGCCCGACGTACGACTAGCGGCTCTAGCACAGATACGCAGTATTTT
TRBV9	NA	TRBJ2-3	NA	CASSLRAGVSTDTQYF	TGTGCCAGCAGTCTCAGGGCAGGGGTTAGCACAGATACGCAGTATTTT
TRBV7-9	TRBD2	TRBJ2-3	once	CASSSGGTRTDTQYF	TGTGCCAGCAGCTCGGGGGGGACCCGCACAGATACGCAGTATTTT
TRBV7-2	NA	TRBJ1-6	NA	CASSFKQGNNSPLHF	TGTGCCAGCAGCTTTAAACAGGGAAATAATTCACCCCTCCACTTT
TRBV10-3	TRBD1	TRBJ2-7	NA	CAISRGTGAYEQYF	TGTGCCATCAGTCGTGGGACAGGGGCCTACGAGCAGTACTTC
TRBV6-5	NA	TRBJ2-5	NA	CASTTGSRETQYF	TGTGCCAGCACCACCGGAAGTAGAGAGACCCAGTACTTC
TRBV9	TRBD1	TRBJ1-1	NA	CASSSGQAEAFF	TGTGCCAGCAGTTCCGGACAGGCTGAAGCTTTCTTT
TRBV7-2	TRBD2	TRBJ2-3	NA	CASSLGTSGGGDTQYF	TGTGCCAGCAGCTTAGGGACTAGCGGGGGAGGGGATACGCAGTATTTT
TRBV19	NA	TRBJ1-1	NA	CASSIPGRKAFF	TGTGCCAGTAGTATACCGGGACGGAAAGCTTTCTTT